The 10 T cell receptor beta chains listed next were all sequenced from one sample in a study of cytomegalovirus exposure and HLA in healthy donors. Produced via immunoSEQ multiplex PCR; TCRdb's table is partial and in-frame only. Counted here are about 220,000 clones, 85% to 95% occurring once; the ten biggest clones make up about 0.95%. Sequencing was performed on PBMCs. These receptors were obtained from a woman aged 18 to 35 in good health and CMV-seronegative.

This clone was observed once. The chain recombines TRBV4-1 with TRBJ2-2; 9 bases match TRBD1. Losses at the gene ends were 7 bases for V and 5 bases for J; bases not matched to a gene: 11. From germline, CDR1 is MGHRA and CDR2 YSYEKL. This CDR3 has 16 amino acids. The DNA of the CDR3 is TGCGCCAGCACCCACAAACAGGGGGCATGGACCGGGGAGCTGTTTTTT. This sequence encodes CASTHKQGAWTGELFF.

The CDR3 spells CASSSYGQGAVEQYF. CDR3 nucleotide sequence: TGTGCCAGCAGTTCCTACGGACAGGGGGCCGTCGAGCAGTACTTC. The chain links TRBV27 to TRBJ2-7, with 11 bases that match TRBD1. With 4 bases clipped from V and 6 bases from J, the junction kept 8 bases outside the gene matches. Germline values: CDR1 MNHEY, CDR2 SMNVEV (reference sequence). The CDR3 covers 15 residues.

CDR3 nucleotide sequence: TGTGCCAGCAGTCAGAGGCCGGGGTCGGGGTACGAGCAGTACTTC. Translation gives CASSQRPGSGYEQYF. J is TRBJ2-7 and V is TRBV6-1; D is perhaps TRBD2 (5 bases). CDR1 and CDR2 from the germline V gene are MNHNS and SASEGT. The CDR3 has 15 residues. V lost 5 bases, J lost 4 bases, and 18 bases lay in between.

The rearrangement joins TRBV6-5 to TRBJ1-2, with a tentative D call TRBD1 (5 bases). The CDR3 loop spans 14 amino acids. The V gene's germline CDR1 is MNHEY and CDR2 SVGAGI. V was pared by 4 bases and J by 1 base, with 10 bases between. The CDR3 DNA reads TGTGCCAGCAGTTGGCAGGGCTTTAACTATGGCTACACCTTC. This codes for CASSWQGFNYGYTF.

The chain is built from TRBV5-1 and TRBJ1-6; 8 bases fit TRBD1. Trimming at V came to 4 bases and at J to 0 bases, leaving 3 bases not matched to a gene. The CDR3 loop spans 16 amino acids. Looked up from germline, CDR1 is SGHRS and CDR2 is YFSETQ. The CDR3 DNA follows: TGCGCCAGCAGCGTCGACAGGGGCTCCTATAATTCACCCCTCCACTTT. It is translated as CASSVDRGSYNSPLHF.

The table lists this clone with a count of one. The rearrangement uses TRBV28 and TRBJ1-2; 7 nucleotides align to TRBD1. The CDR3 length is 13 residues. The V and J ends lost 6 bases and 7 bases, in that order; junction bases with no gene match: 8. The germline CDR1 and CDR2 sequences are MDHEN and SYDVKM. The DNA of the CDR3 is TGTGCCAGCAGACGTAAGGGGGCTAGTGGCTACACCTTC. Translated: CASRRKGASGYTF.

This CDR3 reads CASITGTGGEGTNEKLFF. DNA of the CDR3: TGTGCCAGCATAACCGGGACAGGGGGCGAAGGGACTAATGAAAAACTGTTTTTT. The chain uses TRBV21-1 and TRBJ1-4; the D segment call TRBD1 is taken from the table without a DNA check. TRBV21-1 corresponds to a pseudogene. The CDR3 covers 18 residues.

The V and J genes are TRBV2 and TRBJ2-1, with D perhaps matching TRBD1 (7 bases). Trimming cost V 4 bases and J 9 bases, with 28 bases left between them. The CDR3 contains 18 residues. The germline V gene encodes CDR1 SNHLY and CDR2 FYNNEI. CDR3: CASSVDRNPLREGVEQFF. The CDR3 bases are TGTGCCAGCAGTGTGGACAGGAATCCTTTGCGGGAAGGGGTTGAGCAGTTCTTC.

The gene calls are TRBV2 and TRBJ2-2, with 8 positions matching TRBD2. Trimming removed 6 bases from V and 5 bases from J; junction bases left unmatched: 8. The germline V gene encodes CDR1 SNHLY and CDR2 FYNNEI. The CDR3 runs 15 residues. CDR3 in amino acids: CASRPGSGRTGELFF. The CDR3 DNA reads as TGTGCCAGCAGGCCCGGGAGCGGGAGAACCGGGGAGCTGTTTTTT.

The V call is TRBV21-1, the J call TRBJ2-7; the D call of TRBD2 is as the table states it, not checked on the DNA. TRBV21-1 constitutes a pseudogene. The CDR3 is 17 residues long. The CDR3 region is CASSNEKKREGTYEQYF. CDR3 bases: TGTGCCAGCAGCAATGAAAAAAAGCGGGAGGGGACCTACGAGCAGTACTTC.